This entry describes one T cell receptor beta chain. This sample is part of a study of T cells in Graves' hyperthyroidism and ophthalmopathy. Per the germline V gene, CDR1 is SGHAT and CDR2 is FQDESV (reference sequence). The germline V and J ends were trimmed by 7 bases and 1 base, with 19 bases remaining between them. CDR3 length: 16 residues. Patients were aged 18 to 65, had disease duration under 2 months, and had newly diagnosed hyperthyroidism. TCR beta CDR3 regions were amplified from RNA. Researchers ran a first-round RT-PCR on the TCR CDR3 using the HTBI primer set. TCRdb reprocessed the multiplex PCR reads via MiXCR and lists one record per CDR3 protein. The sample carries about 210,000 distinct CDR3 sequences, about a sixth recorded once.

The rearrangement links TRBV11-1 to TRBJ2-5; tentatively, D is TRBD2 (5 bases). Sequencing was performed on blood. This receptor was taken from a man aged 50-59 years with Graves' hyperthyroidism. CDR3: CASTSRSRAVQETQYF. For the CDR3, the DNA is TGTGCCAGCACCTCCAGGTCGAGGGCCGTCCAAGAGACCCAGTACTTC.